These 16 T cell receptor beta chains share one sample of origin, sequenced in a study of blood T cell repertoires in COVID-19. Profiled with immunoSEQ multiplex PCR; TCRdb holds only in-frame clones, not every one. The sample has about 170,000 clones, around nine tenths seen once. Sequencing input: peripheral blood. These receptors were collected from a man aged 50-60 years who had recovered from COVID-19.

CDR3 nucleotide sequence: TGTGCCAGCAGCGTAGCGGTTGGAGGGGCAGTTAGAGACACTGAAGCTTTCTTT. This codes for CASSVAVGGAVRDTEAFF. This chain links TRBV9 with TRBJ1-1, with D tentatively TRBD1 (5 bases). The CDR3 contains 18 residues. CDR1 and CDR2 from the germline V gene are SGDLS and YYNGEE. V was cut by 0 bases and J by 3 bases, with 21 bases left in between.

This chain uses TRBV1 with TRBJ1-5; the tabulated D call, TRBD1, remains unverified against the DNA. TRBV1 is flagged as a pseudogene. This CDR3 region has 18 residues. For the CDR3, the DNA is TGCACCAGCAGCCGACGACAGGGCGACGTATCGCCCAATCAGCCCCAGCATTTT. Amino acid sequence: CTSSRRQGDVSPNQPQHF.

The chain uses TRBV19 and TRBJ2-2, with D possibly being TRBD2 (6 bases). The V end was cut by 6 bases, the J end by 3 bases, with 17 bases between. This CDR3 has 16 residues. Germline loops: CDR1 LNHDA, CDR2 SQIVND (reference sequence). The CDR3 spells CASSSTRGEDTGELFF. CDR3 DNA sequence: TGTGCCAGTAGCTCTACGCGGGGAGAAGACACCGGGGAGCTGTTTTTT. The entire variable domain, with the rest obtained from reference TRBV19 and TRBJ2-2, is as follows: DGGITQSPKYLFRKEGQNVTLSCEQNLNHDAMYWYRQDPGQGLRLIYYSQIVNDFQKGDIAEGYSVSREKKESFPLTVTSAQKNPTAFYLCASSSTRGEDTGELFFGEGSRLTVL.

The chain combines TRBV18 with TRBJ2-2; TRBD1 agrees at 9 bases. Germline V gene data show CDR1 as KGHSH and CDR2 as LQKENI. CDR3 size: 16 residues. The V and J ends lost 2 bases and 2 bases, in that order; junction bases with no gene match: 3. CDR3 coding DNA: TGTGCCAGCTCACCAGGGACAGGGCCAAACACCGGGGAGCTGTTTTTT. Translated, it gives CASSPGTGPNTGELFF. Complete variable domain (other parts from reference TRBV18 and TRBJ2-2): NAGVMQNPRHLVRRRGQEARLRCSPMKGHSHVYWYRQLPEEGLKFMVYLQKENIIDESGMPKERFSAEFPKEGPSILRIQQVVRGDSAAYFCASSPGTGPNTGELFFGEGSRLTVL.

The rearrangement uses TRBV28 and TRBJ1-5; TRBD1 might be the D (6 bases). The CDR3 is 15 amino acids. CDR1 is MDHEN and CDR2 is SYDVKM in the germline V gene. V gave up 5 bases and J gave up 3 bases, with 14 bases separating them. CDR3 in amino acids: CASSPGTLLNQPQHF. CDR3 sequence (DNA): TGTGCCAGCAGTCCCGGGACACTACTCAATCAGCCCCAGCATTTT.

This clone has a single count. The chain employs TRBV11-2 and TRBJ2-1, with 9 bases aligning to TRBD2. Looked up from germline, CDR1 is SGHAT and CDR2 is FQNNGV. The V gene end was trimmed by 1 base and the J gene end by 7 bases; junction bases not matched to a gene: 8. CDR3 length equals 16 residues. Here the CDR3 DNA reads TGTGCCAGCAGCTTAGCCACGGCGGGAGGGAGAAATGAGCAGTTCTTC. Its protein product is CASSLATAGGRNEQFF.

The DNA for the CDR3 is TGTGCCAGCAGTCGAACCAACAGGGTATACACCTTC. It codes for CASSRTNRVYTF. The gene calls are TRBV28 and TRBJ1-2; possibly TRBD1 for D (6 bases). Germline-derived CDR1 and CDR2 are MDHEN and SYDVKM. V was pared by 5 bases and J by 11 bases, with 15 bases between. This CDR3 contains 12 residues.

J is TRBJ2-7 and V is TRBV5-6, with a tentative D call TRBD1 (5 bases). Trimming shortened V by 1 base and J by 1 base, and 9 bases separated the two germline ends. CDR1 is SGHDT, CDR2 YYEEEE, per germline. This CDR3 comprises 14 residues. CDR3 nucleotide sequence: TGTGCCAGCAGCTTGTTAAGACAGTCCTACGAGCAGTACTTC. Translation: CASSLLRQSYEQYF.

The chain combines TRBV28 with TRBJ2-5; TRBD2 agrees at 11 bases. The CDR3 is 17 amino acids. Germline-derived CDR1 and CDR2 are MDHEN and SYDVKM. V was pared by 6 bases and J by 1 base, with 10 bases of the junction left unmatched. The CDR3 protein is CASSAVAGGLPQETQYF. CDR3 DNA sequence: TGTGCCAGCAGCGCGGTAGCGGGGGGGTTACCCCAAGAGACCCAGTACTTC.

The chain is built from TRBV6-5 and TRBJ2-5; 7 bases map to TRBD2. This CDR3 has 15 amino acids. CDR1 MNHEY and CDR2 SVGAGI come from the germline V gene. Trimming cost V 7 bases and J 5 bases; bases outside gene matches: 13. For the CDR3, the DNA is TGTGCCAGCAAGATGAAAGGGACGCGGGAGGAGACCCAGTACTTC. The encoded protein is CASKMKGTREETQYF.

The DNA of the CDR3 is TGTGCCTGGAGCTCGAAAGGGGGCAGGTATAATTCACCCCTCCACTTT. Residues: CAWSSKGGRYNSPLHF. The chain employs TRBV30 and TRBJ1-6, with 7 positions matching TRBD1. V lost 3 bases to trimming and J lost 4 bases; unmatched junction nucleotides: 9. CDR1 is GTSNPN, CDR2 SVGIG, per germline (reference sequence). The CDR3 consists of 16 residues.

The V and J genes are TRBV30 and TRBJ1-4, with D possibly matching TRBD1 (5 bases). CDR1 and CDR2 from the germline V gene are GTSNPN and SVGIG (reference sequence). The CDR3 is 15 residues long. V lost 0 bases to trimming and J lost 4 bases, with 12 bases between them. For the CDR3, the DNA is TGTGCCTGGAGTGTTGGGGGAGGATATAATGAAAAACTGTTTTTT. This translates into CAWSVGGGYNEKLFF.

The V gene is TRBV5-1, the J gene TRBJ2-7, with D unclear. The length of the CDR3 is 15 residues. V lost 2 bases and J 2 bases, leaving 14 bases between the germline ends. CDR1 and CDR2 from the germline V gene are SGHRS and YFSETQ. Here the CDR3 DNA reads TGCGCCAGCAGCTTATCCGGCGGTTTAGCCTACGAGCAGTACTTC. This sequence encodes CASSLSGGLAYEQYF. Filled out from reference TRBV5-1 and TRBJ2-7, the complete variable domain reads KAGVTQTPRYLIKTRGQQVTLSCSPISGHRSVSWYQQTPGQGLQFLFEYFSETQRNKGNFPGRFSGRQFSNSRSEMNVSTLELGDSALYLCASSLSGGLAYEQYFGPGTRLTVT.

The CDR3: CASSQGNRRYHEQYF. The CDR3 DNA is TGTGCCAGCAGCCAAGGTAACAGGCGGTACCACGAGCAGTACTTC. The genes are TRBV3-1 (or the pseudogene TRBV3-2) and TRBJ2-7; tentatively, D is TRBD1 (5 bases). The CDR3 length is 15 residues. CDR1 and CDR2 (germline): LGHDT, YNNKEL (reference sequence). V dropped 1 base and J dropped 5 bases, with 15 bases sitting between them.

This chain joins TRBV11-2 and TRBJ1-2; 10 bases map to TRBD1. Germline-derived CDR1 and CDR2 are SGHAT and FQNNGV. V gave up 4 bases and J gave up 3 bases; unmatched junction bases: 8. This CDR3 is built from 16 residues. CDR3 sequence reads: CASSSPWDRGDYGYTF. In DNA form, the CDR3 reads TGTGCCAGCAGCTCACCCTGGGACAGGGGAGACTATGGCTACACCTTC.

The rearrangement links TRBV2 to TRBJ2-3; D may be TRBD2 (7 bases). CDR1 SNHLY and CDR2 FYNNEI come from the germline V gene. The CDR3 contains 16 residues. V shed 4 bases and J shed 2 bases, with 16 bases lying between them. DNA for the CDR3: TGTGCCAGCAGTGGTAGTAGGGGGGGGGACACAGATACGCAGTATTTT. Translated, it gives CASSGSRGGDTDTQYF.